This passage covers 32 T cell receptor beta chains from one sample sequenced in a study of cytomegalovirus exposure and HLA in healthy donors. The PCR had 60 Vbeta and 13 Jbeta primers. Measured with immunoSEQ multiplex PCR; TCRdb has only the in-frame clones, and not every one. This table holds 60,000 to 95,000 clones, about 78% found once. The sample comprised PBMCs. The receptors originated from a woman aged 40 to 50 in good health and CMV-seropositive.

The chain recombines TRBV19 with TRBJ1-4, with D perhaps TRBD1 (6 bases). The V gene lost 4 bases and the J gene lost 0 bases, with 12 bases spanning the gap. Germline lookup yields CDR1 LNHDA and CDR2 SQIVND (reference sequence). This CDR3 contains 16 residues. The CDR3 is CASSTPRQATNEKLFF. Here the CDR3 DNA reads TGTGCCAGTAGTACCCCCCGACAGGCAACTAATGAAAAACTGTTTTTT. The complete variable domain, with remaining parts taken from reference TRBV19 and TRBJ1-4, reads DGGITQSPKYLFRKEGQNVTLSCEQNLNHDAMYWYRQDPGQGLRLIYYSQIVNDFQKGDIAEGYSVSREKKESFPLTVTSAQKNPTAFYLCASSTPRQATNEKLFFGSGTQLSVL.

V is TRBV29-1 and J is TRBJ1-4; TRBD1 agrees at 8 bases. The CDR3 spans 15 residues. Per germline, CDR1 SQVTM and CDR2 ANQGSEA. The ends lost 5 bases at V and 1 base at J; junction bases unmatched: 6. This chain's CDR3 is CSVSQGGITNEKLFF. The CDR3 coding sequence is TGCAGCGTTTCACAGGGGGGAATAACTAATGAAAAACTGTTTTTT.

The V and J genes are TRBV27 and TRBJ1-2; D is ambiguous. The CDR3 is 13 amino acids. Trimming stripped 2 bases from V and 4 bases from J, with 8 bases between. Germline values: CDR1 MNHEY, CDR2 SMNVEV (reference sequence). In nucleotides, the CDR3 is TGTGCCAGCAGTTTAGGCGGGCTCTATGGCTACACCTTC. Translating it yields CASSLGGLYGYTF.

This clone was observed a handful of times. This chain joins TRBV28 and TRBJ1-6, with D unresolved. V lost 5 bases to trimming and J lost 10 bases, with 9 bases between them. The CDR3 runs to 12 residues. The V gene's germline CDR1 is MDHEN and CDR2 SYDVKM. As DNA, the CDR3 is TGTGCCAGCAGTAACCTACTGTCACCCCTCCACTTT. Protein sequence: CASSNLLSPLHF.

This clone has just a few counts. This sequence joins TRBV9 and TRBJ2-2; D unclear. This CDR3 region has 17 residues. V lost 1 base and J 0 bases, leaving 13 bases between the germline ends. Germline CDR1 SGDLS, CDR2 YYNGEE. CDR3 DNA: TGTGCCAGCAGCGTAACCAGCAGGAACGCGAACACCGGGGAGCTGTTTTTT. Residues: CASSVTSRNANTGELFF.

By its share, this clone is medium-sized (0.01 to 0.1%). This chain joins TRBV21-1 and TRBJ2-7; the table gives TRBD1 as D, unverified against the DNA. TRBV21-1 is a pseudogene segment. The CDR3 has 12 residues. The CDR3 spells CASSGRVYEQYF. Here the CDR3 DNA reads TGTGCCAGCAGCGGCAGGGTTTACGAGCAGTACTTC.

DNA for the CDR3: TGTGCCACCGGACTAGCGGGAAGACAGGGCGAGCAGTACTTC. Amino acid sequence: CATGLAGRQGEQYF. V gene TRBV27 combines with J gene TRBJ2-7; 12 bases fit TRBD2. The J segment lost 6 bases and the V segment lost 10 bases, leaving 10 bases of the junction unmatched. Looked up from germline, CDR1 is MNHEY and CDR2 is SMNVEV (reference sequence). The CDR3 loop spans 14 amino acids.

This sequence joins TRBV15 and TRBJ2-1, with a weak D call TRBD2 (6 bases). The germline CDR1 and CDR2 sequences are LNHNV and YYDKDF (reference sequence). The CDR3 extends over 16 amino acids. Trimming stripped 1 base from V and 3 bases from J, with 13 bases between. In nucleotides, the CDR3 is TGTGCCACCAGCAGAGCCGGACGGGGGAACTACAATGAGCAGTTCTTC. The encoded protein is CATSRAGRGNYNEQFF.

The chain uses TRBV28 and TRBJ2-6; a possible D gene is TRBD1 (8 bases). This CDR3 is built from 18 residues. V lost 5 bases to trimming and J lost 2 bases, with 19 bases between them. Germline V lookup: CDR1 MDHEN, CDR2 SYDVKM. The DNA for the CDR3 is TGTGCCAGCAGTCCCAGTGGACAGGGAGGGGCTGGGGCCAACGTCCTGACTTTC. It encodes CASSPSGQGGAGANVLTF.

The gene calls are TRBV4-3 and TRBJ2-6; TRBD1 is a possible D gene (6 bases). V lost 2 bases to trimming and J lost 0 bases, with 8 bases between them. Looked up from germline, CDR1 is LGHNA and CDR2 is YSLEER. The CDR3 contains 16 residues. The CDR3 region is CASSQQGGSGANVLTF. The CDR3 DNA reads as TGCGCCAGCAGCCAACAAGGGGGCTCTGGGGCCAACGTCCTGACTTTC.

The J gene is TRBJ1-5, the V gene TRBV19; 11 nucleotides match TRBD1. V lost 5 bases and J lost 1; bases outside the gene matches: 10. There are 18 residues in the CDR3. Germline loops: CDR1 LNHDA, CDR2 SQIVND (reference sequence). This CDR3 reads CASSAWTGGGQSNQPQHF. The CDR3 DNA follows: TGTGCCAGTAGTGCCTGGACAGGGGGCGGACAAAGCAATCAGCCCCAGCATTTT.

This chain connects TRBV13 to TRBJ2-7; D remains ambiguous. CDR3 size: 14 residues. Trimming left V 0 bases short and J 0 bases short, with 6 bases between. CDR1 PRHDT and CDR2 FYEKMQ come from the germline V gene (reference sequence). In DNA, the CDR3 is TGTGCCAGCAGCTTAGGGAGTTCCTCCTACGAGCAGTACTTC. It encodes CASSLGSSSYEQYF.

V and J are TRBV9 and TRBJ2-2; 9 nucleotides line up with TRBD1. After removal of 4 bases from V and 7 bases from J, the junction contained 14 bases not matched to a gene. In germline, CDR1 is SGDLS, CDR2 YYNGEE. The CDR3 sequence is 17 residues long. The CDR3 reads CASSPTTGGGMVGELFF. The CDR3 nucleotides are TGTGCCAGCAGCCCTACCACAGGGGGCGGTATGGTCGGGGAGCTGTTTTTT.

This chain connects TRBV27 to TRBJ1-6; 7 positions match TRBD1. This CDR3 is 14 amino acids long. The J segment lost 7 bases and the V segment lost 6 bases, leaving 6 bases of the junction unmatched. Germline lookup yields CDR1 MNHEY and CDR2 SMNVEV (reference sequence). The CDR3 DNA follows: TGTGCCAGCAGCCCCGGCAGGGGGAATTCACCCCTCCACTTT. The encoded protein is CASSPGRGNSPLHF.

This chain joins TRBV9 and TRBJ1-1; possible D gene TRBD1, 6 bases. Germline-derived CDR1 and CDR2 are SGDLS and YYNGEE. The CDR3 spans 15 residues. The germline V and J ends were trimmed by 3 bases and 4 bases, with 16 bases remaining between them. DNA of the CDR3: TGTGCCAGCAGCGGATTGGGGGCGAAAGTCACTGAAGCTTTCTTT. This translates into CASSGLGAKVTEAFF.

This chain uses TRBV6-5 with TRBJ2-7, with a weak D call TRBD1 (6 bases). The V and J ends lost 6 bases and 5 bases respectively, with 8 bases between them. CDR3 length: 11 residues. Germline CDR1 reads MNHEY; CDR2 reads SVGAGI. The CDR3 bases are TGTGCCAGCAGAAGACAGGACGAGCAGTACTTC. It specifies CASRRQDEQYF.

V is TRBV15 and J is TRBJ2-7; D might be TRBD1 (5 bases). Trimming cost V 0 bases and J 1 base, with 10 bases left between them. CDR3 size: 15 residues. Germline values: CDR1 LNHNV, CDR2 YYDKDF (reference sequence). The CDR3 protein is CATSRDPGLSYEQYF. The CDR3 nucleotides are TGTGCCACCAGCAGAGATCCAGGGTTATCCTACGAGCAGTACTTC.

This chain's CDR3 is CASGRDRAWGYTF. CDR3 nucleotides: TGTGCCAGCGGCCGGGACAGGGCCTGGGGCTACACCTTC. V and J are TRBV25-1 and TRBJ1-2; TRBD1 matches 9 bases. The germline gives CDR1 MGHDK, CDR2 SYGVNS. Germline trimming cut 8 bases from V and 8 bases from J; bases unmatched to any gene: 9. This CDR3 spans 13 amino acids.

The CDR3 region is CASSPGTGTGEQYF. The CDR3 coding sequence is TGCGCCAGCAGTCCCGGGACAGGGACGGGCGAGCAGTACTTC. The chain has TRBV10-1 and TRBJ2-7; the match to TRBD1 covers 9 bases. Trimming cost V 5 bases and J 6 bases; bases outside gene matches: 8. CDR1 and CDR2 (germline): WNHNN, SYGVQD (reference sequence). The CDR3 is 14 residues long.

This sequence joins TRBV6-5 and TRBJ1-1, with a tentative D call TRBD1 (5 bases). The CDR3 sequence is 14 residues long. Germline loops: CDR1 MNHEY, CDR2 SVGAGI. Deletions cut 2 bases from V and 5 bases from J, with 12 bases between. CDR3 DNA: TGTGCCAGCAGTTACATTCGGGGGGAAACTGAAGCTTTCTTT. Translating it yields CASSYIRGETEAFF.

The chain links TRBV5-6 to TRBJ1-2; a possible D gene is TRBD1 (5 bases). The CDR3 is made up of 16 amino acids. Germline loops: CDR1 SGHDT, CDR2 YYEEEE. Deletions cut 0 bases from V and 1 base from J, with 13 bases between. The CDR3 DNA is TGTGCCAGCAGCTTGGGGGGGAGGAACCTTAACTATGGCTACACCTTC. It specifies CASSLGGRNLNYGYTF. Using reference TRBV5-6 and TRBJ1-2 for the parts outside the CDR3, the full variable domain is DAGVTQSPTHLIKTRGQQVTLRCSPKSGHDTVSWYQQALGQGPQFIFQYYEEEERQRGNFPDRFSGHQFPNYSSELNVNALLLGDSALYLCASSLGGRNLNYGYTFGSGTRLTVV.

The V call is TRBV14, the J call TRBJ2-3, with D possibly matching TRBD2 (6 bases). Trimming removed 1 base at V and 6 bases at J, with 17 bases between. CDR1 is SGHDN, CDR2 FVKESK, per germline. The CDR3 consists of 16 residues. This CDR3 is CASSQGYGTPGDTQYF. The CDR3 region has the DNA TGTGCCAGCAGCCAAGGTTACGGGACTCCCGGGGATACGCAGTATTTT.

The chain employs TRBV27 and TRBJ1-2; no firm D call. Trimming removed 8 bases at V and 8 bases at J, with 18 bases between. The CDR3 has 13 residues. The germline V gene has CDR1 MNHEY and CDR2 SMNVEV (reference sequence). The CDR3 nucleotides are TGTGCCAGCTCCTACGCTCGAAACTGGGGCTACACCTTC. Residues: CASSYARNWGYTF.

The V call is TRBV14, the J call TRBJ1-5; 7 bases fit TRBD1. V was pared by 4 bases and J by 5 bases, with 5 bases of the junction left unmatched. CDR3 length equals 14 residues. Germline lookup yields CDR1 SGHDN and CDR2 FVKESK. The CDR3 is CASSRRQGYQPQHF. CDR3 nucleotide sequence: TGTGCCAGCAGCCGCCGACAGGGTTATCAGCCCCAGCATTTT.

The chain combines TRBV4-2 with TRBJ1-2, with 7 bases identical to TRBD1. CDR3 length equals 16 residues. CDR1 and CDR2 from the germline V gene are LGHNA and YNFKEQ. Losses at the gene ends were 4 bases for V and 2 bases for J; bases not matched to a gene: 10. The CDR3 DNA follows: TGTGCCAGCAGCCGACCCCTAAAGGGGGCCAACTATGGCTACACCTTC. Translation gives CASSRPLKGANYGYTF.

This sequence joins TRBV7-3 and TRBJ2-7, with TRBD2 matching over 12 bases. Per the germline V gene, CDR1 is SGHTA and CDR2 is FQGTGA. This CDR3 is built from 13 residues. J lost 7 bases, V lost 5 bases, and 3 bases had no gene match. Written as DNA, the CDR3 is TGTGCCAGCAGCGCTGGACTAGCGGGGGAGCAGTACTTC. Translation gives CASSAGLAGEQYF. The full variable domain, rest sourced from reference TRBV7-3 and TRBJ2-7, is GAGVSQTPSNKVTEKGKYVELRCDPISGHTALYWYRQSLGQGPEFLIYFQGTGAADDSGLPNDRFFAVRPEGSVSTLKIQRTERGDSAVYLCASSAGLAGEQYFGPGTRLTVT.

This sequence joins TRBV19 and TRBJ2-7, with 7 bases matching TRBD1. V was pared by 5 bases and J by 7 bases, with 11 bases of the junction left unmatched. This CDR3 region has 14 residues. Germline CDR1 and CDR2: LNHDA and SQIVND (reference sequence). CDR3 DNA: TGTGCCAGTAGTTTATACAGGGGAACGGGGGAGCAGTACTTC. This codes for CASSLYRGTGEQYF.

The chain links TRBV6-4 to TRBJ1-1; D is unresolved. CDR3 size: 12 residues. V was shortened by 1 base and J by 11 bases, with 11 bases between the two germline ends. The germline gives CDR1 MRHNA, CDR2 SNTAGT. CDR3 nucleotide sequence: TGTGCCAGCAGTGACTTCGGCGGAAGGGCTTTCTTT. Its protein is CASSDFGGRAFF.

This chain links TRBV6-5 with TRBJ1-2; 8 bases align to TRBD1. The length of the CDR3 is 15 residues. CDR1 is MNHEY and CDR2 is SVGAGI in the germline V gene. J was trimmed by 4 bases and V by 0 bases; bases with no gene match: 4. The CDR3 reads CASSYSRTGIYGYTF. CDR3 nucleotides: TGTGCCAGCAGTTACTCCCGGACAGGGATCTATGGCTACACCTTC.

The rearrangement uses TRBV7-6 and TRBJ2-3; maybe TRBD2 (6 bases). This CDR3 is built from 15 residues. The ends were cut back, 1 base at V and 2 bases at J, with 10 bases in the middle. CDR1 is SGHVS and CDR2 is FNYEAQ in the germline V gene. This CDR3 reads CASSLGGVLTDTQYF. DNA of the CDR3: TGTGCCAGCAGCTTAGGGGGGGTACTCACAGATACGCAGTATTTT.

This clone was picked up one time. This rearrangement joins TRBV11-2 to TRBJ2-3; D is perhaps TRBD2 (6 bases). This CDR3 contains 15 residues. V was pared by 1 base and J by 4 bases, with 12 bases between. Germline V gives CDR1 SGHAT, CDR2 FQNNGV. In DNA, the CDR3 is TGTGCCAGCAGCTTAGGTGGGGGGAGGTCAGATACGCAGTATTTT. It yields the protein CASSLGGGRSDTQYF.

The sample holds a few counts of this clone. J is TRBJ2-5 and V is TRBV7-8; D might be TRBD2 (5 bases). CDR1 is SGHVS, CDR2 FQNEAQ, per germline. V lost 5 bases, J lost 4 bases, and 11 bases lay in between. The CDR3 totals 13 residues. CDR3 amino acids: CASSPRTGETQYF. The CDR3 DNA reads TGTGCCAGCAGCCCGAGGACTGGAGAGACCCAGTACTTC.